Listed here is a single T cell receptor (beta chain). Its antigen is unknown. The CDR3 length is 14 residues. Per the germline V gene, CDR1 is MNHEY and CDR2 is SVGAGI. V lost 6 bases, J lost 6 bases, and 14 bases lay in between. PCR was performed using 60 Vbeta and 13 Jbeta primers. Method: immunoSEQ multiplex PCR; TCRdb's copy keeps in-frame clones and lacks some. The sample includes 70,000 to 80,000 clones. This sample is part of a study of cytomegalovirus exposure and HLA in healthy donors. Study-wide findings and caveats: TCR beta sequences reportedly predicted most subjects' HLA-A and HLA-B alleles accurately. Differences between HLA loci emerged in a later analysis of TCR association rates, with DRB1 most and HLA-C fewest.

Input material: PBMCs. This sequence joins TRBV6-5 and TRBJ2-2; D might be TRBD1 (6 bases). The receptor's source is a middle-aged man in good health and CMV-seronegative. This CDR3 reads CASRGDMRAGELFF. In DNA, the CDR3 is TGTGCCAGCAGAGGGGACATGAGGGCCGGGGAGCTGTTTTTT.